This section outlines one TCR beta chain sequence together with its context. Its antigen is unknown. A J-beta primer mix and a sample-barcoded 5' primer were used in a second PCR of about 7 to 12 cycles. TCRdb redid the calling of the 5' RACE reads with MiXCR, one entry per CDR3 protein. The sample shows 700,000 to 950,000 distinct CDR3 sequences, roughly 64% of them seen only once. The CDR3 consists of 16 residues. Germline assignment: CDR1 MDHEN and CDR2 SYDVKM. After removal of 5 bases from V and 1 base from J, the junction contained 8 bases not matched to a gene. The data were obtained in a study of blood T cells in healthy people across ages. Study outcomes and limitations: Compared with aged donors, long-lived donors showed fewer expanded clones, suggesting selection.

The chain combines TRBV28 with TRBJ2-3; 8 nucleotides match TRBD1. The specimen was blood. The receptor comes from a man aged 25-45 years in good health. The CDR3 here is CASSQGTGGGTDTQYF. The CDR3 coding sequence is TGTGCCAGCAGTCAAGGGACAGGAGGAGGCACAGATACGCAGTATTTT.